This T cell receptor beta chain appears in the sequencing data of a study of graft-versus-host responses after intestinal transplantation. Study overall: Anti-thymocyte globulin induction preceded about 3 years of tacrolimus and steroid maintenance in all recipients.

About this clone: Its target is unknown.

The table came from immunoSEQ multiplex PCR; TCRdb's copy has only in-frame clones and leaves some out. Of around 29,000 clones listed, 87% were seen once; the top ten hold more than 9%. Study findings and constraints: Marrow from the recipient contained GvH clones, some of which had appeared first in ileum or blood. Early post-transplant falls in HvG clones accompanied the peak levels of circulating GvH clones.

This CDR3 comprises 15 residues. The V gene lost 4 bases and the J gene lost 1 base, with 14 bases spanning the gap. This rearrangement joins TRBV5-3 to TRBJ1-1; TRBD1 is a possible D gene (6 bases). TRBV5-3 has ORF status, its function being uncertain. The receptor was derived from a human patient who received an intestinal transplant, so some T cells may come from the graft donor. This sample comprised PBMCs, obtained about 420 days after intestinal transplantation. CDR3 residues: CARSNSQGWNTEAFF. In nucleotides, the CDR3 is TGTGCCAGAAGCAATTCTCAGGGGTGGAACACTGAAGCTTTCTTT.